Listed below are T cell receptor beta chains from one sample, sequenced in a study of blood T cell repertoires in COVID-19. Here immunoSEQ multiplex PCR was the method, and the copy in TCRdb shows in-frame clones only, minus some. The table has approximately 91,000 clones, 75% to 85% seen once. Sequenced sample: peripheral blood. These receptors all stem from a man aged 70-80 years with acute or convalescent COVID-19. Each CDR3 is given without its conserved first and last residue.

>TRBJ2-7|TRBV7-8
ASSRTRASYEQY
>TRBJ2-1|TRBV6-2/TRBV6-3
ASSYSTGKF
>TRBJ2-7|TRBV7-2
ASTRPGAPYEQY
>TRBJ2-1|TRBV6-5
ASRTSGSGGEQF
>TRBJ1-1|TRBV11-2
ASSLKAAFEAF
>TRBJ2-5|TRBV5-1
ASSLTPVPQETQY
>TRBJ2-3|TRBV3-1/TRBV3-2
ASSLGTGTDTQY
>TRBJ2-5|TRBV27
ASRPDRGRGETQY
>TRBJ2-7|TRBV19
ASSIVGSLSYEQY
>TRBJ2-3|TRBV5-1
ASSSGLAGPDTQY
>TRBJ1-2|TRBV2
ASSVQQGNGYT
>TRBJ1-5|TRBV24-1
ATSGLTPTDQPQH
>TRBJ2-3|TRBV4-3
ASSLTGGRDTQY
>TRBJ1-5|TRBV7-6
ASSLGRGKPQH
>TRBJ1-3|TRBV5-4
ASSGDGNTIY
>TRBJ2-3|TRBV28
ASRRQGATDTQY
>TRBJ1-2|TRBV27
ASSLRATGNDYGYT
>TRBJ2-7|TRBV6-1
ASSERGAYEQY
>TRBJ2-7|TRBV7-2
ASSVGTVYEQY
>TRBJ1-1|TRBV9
ASGGAANTEAF
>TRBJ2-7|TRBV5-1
ASSSTTGIYEQY
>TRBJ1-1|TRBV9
ASSTQIDTEAF
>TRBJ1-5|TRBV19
ASRTGSGEQPQH
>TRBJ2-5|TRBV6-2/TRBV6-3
ASSPSSQVRSRETQY
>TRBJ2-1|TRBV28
ASSPNDGSNNEQF
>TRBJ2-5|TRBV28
ASSPGTFQETQY
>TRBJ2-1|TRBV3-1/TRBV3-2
ASSPAGSYNEQF
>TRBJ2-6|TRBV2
ASTRIQGPGANVLT
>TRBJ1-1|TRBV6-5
ASSTGGASVTEAF
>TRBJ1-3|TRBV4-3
ASSSAVGNTIY
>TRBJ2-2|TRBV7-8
ASTPAGGAGDTGELF
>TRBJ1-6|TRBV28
ASLKEGAYNSPLH
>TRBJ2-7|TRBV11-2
ASSQSSVQQY
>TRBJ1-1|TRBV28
ASSIQGGTEAF
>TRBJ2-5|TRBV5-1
ASSLFGTDEQETQY
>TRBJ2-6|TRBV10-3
AIRGDRGYGANVLT
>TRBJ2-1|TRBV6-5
ASTVRRVSYNEQF
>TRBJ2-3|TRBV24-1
ATSDPAGGPLDTQY
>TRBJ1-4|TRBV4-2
ASSQERGGNEKLF
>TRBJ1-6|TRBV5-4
ASSLGQDARNSPLH
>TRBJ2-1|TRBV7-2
ASSTHRDNEQF
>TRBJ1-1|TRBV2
ASRPQTGGLGTEAF
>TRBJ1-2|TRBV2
ASSPQGVRGYT
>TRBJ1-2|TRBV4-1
ASGFSSYGYT
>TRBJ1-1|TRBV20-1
SASSRDREAF
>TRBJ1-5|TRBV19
ASSRVLGTQPQH
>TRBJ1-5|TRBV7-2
ASSLVQGEQPQH
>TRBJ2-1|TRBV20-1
SASPRATYNEQF
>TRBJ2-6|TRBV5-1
ASSLEGHSGANVLT
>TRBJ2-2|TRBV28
ASSFVVGGRVNTGELF
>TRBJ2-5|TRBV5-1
ASSTRLARGPETQY
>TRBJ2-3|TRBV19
ASRRDKSTDTQY
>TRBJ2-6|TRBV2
ASSGGASGANVLT
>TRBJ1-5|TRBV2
ASSDEAPQH
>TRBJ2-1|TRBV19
ASSTGQGVYEQF
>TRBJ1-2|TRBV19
ASSIPRQGHGYT
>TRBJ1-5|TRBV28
ASSLETESQPQH
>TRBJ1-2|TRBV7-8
ASSPPGTPGGYGYT